The 16 T cell receptor beta chains listed next were all sequenced from one sample in a study of tumor and adjacent non-tumor tissue in lung cancer. Three rounds of nested PCR, following a modified ARM-PCR protocol, produced the TCRbeta library. TCRdb re-analysed the multiplex PCR reads in MiXCR, keeping a single row per CDR3 protein. The sample holds fewer than 100,000 distinct CDR3 sequences, 80% to 90% seen once. No cell sorting was done before RNA was extracted from the tissue. Distant lung tissue was collected more than 3 cm away from the tumor edge. The sequenced sample consisted of distant non-tumor lung tissue. The receptor set was obtained from a man aged 60 to 75 with non-small cell lung cancer.

On this clonotype: Because the CDR3 is missing its conserved closing phenylalanine or tryptophan, this is likely a read error. The genes are TRBV5-4 and TRBJ2-5; weak D call: TRBD2 (6 bases). The CDR3 has 14 residues. Germline CDR1 is SGHNT and CDR2 is YYREEE (reference sequence). CDR3 residues: CTSRGDCLQETQYV. In nucleotides, the CDR3 is TGTACCAGCAGAGGGGACTGCCTCCAAGAGACCCAGTACGTC.

As for this clonotype: It is likely a read error, because the conserved phenylalanine at the end of the CDR3 is missing. This chain's CDR3 is CASSRVGQAFKSYEQYL. In nucleotides, the CDR3 is TGTGCCAGCAGCCGGGTGGGACAGGCCTTCAAATCCTACGAGCAGTACTTA. This chain connects TRBV11-2 to TRBJ2-7; 8 bases agree with TRBD1. This CDR3 is built from 17 residues. The V segment lost 5 bases and the J segment 1 base; nucleotides outside the gene matches: 13. Germline V gene data show CDR1 as SGHAT and CDR2 as FQNNGV.

This clonotype was seen repeatedly, ten times or more. The CDR3 sequence: CASSWAGTGVDTEAFF. DNA for the CDR3: TGTGCCAGCAGCTGGGCCGGGACAGGGGTGGACACTGAAGCTTTCTTT. The rearrangement joins TRBV13 to TRBJ1-1; 10 bases match TRBD1. The V gene end was trimmed by 4 bases and the J gene end by 3 bases; junction bases not matched to a gene: 8. CDR1 and CDR2 from the germline V gene are PRHDT and FYEKMQ (reference sequence). The CDR3 is made up of 16 amino acids.

A word on this clonotype: Sequence at one end of the junction differs from germline and may be a read error. The chain recombines TRBV6-5 with TRBJ1-2; D is ambiguous. This CDR3 is 18 amino acids long. The V gene's germline CDR1 is MNHEY and CDR2 SVGAGI. The CDR3 loop is CASSPSPPASADNYGYIF. DNA for the CDR3: TGTGCTAGCAGTCCCTCGCCCCCCGCTTCCGCCGACAACTATGGCTACATCTTC.

Remarks on this clonotype: A read error is likely, as this CDR3 ends without the conserved phenylalanine or tryptophan. The J gene is TRBJ2-2, the V gene TRBV10-3, with 9 bases aligning to TRBD2. The CDR3 extends over 17 amino acids. Germline-derived CDR1 and CDR2 are ENHRY and SYGVKD. V shed 4 bases and J 9 bases; nucleotides not matched to a gene: 15. CDR3 nucleotide sequence: TGTGCCATCAGTGCGTTAGCGGGAGACTCGAGGAAAAGGGAGCTGTTTTCT. Amino acid sequence: CAISALAGDSRKRELFS.

The genes are TRBV20-1 and TRBJ2-5; no clear D. Per the germline V gene, CDR1 is DFQATT and CDR2 is SNEGSKA (reference sequence). This CDR3 is 14 amino acids long. V was shortened by 2 bases and J by 5 bases, with 15 bases between the two germline ends. The DNA for the CDR3 is TGCAGTGCTAGACTCACCCTCACCTCTGAGACCCAGTACTTC. This translates into CSARLTLTSETQYF.

CDR3 sequence (DNA): TGTGCCAGCAGTTACTCGTTAAGGGTCACTGAAGCTTTCTTT. It specifies CASSYSLRVTEAFF. The chain employs TRBV6-5 and TRBJ1-1; D is undetermined. Trimming pared 0 bases from V and 4 bases from J, leaving 9 bases between. In germline, CDR1 is MNHEY, CDR2 SVGAGI. CDR3 length: 14 amino acids.

As to this clonotype: A much larger clone sits a single nucleotide away, making a read error possible. The chain carries TRBV5-6 and TRBJ2-7; D is possibly TRBD2 (6 bases). The germline gives CDR1 SGHDT, CDR2 YYEEEE. The CDR3 runs 16 residues. V gave up 4 bases and J gave up 2 bases, with 19 bases separating them. CDR3 in DNA: TGTGCCAGCAGCGGGGGGATAGCCAAAGGGGCCTACGAGCAGTACTTC. Translating gives CASSGGIAKGAYEQYF.

Details on this clonotype: Here the CDR3 omits its conserved ending phenylalanine or tryptophan, so a read error is the likely source. The chain joins TRBV5-4 to TRBJ2-5; D gene uncertain. The CDR3 loop spans 13 amino acids. The V gene's germline CDR1 is SGHNT and CDR2 YYREEE (reference sequence). The CDR3, as DNA: TGTTCCAGCAGAGACATCGCGGTGGAGACCCAGTACTTA. Protein product: CSSRDIAVETQYL.

The CDR3: CASSRPAGDLFF. CDR3 DNA: TGTGCCAGCAGCCGTCCGGCCGGGGACTTGTTTTTT. The chain joins TRBV13 to TRBJ2-2, with D perhaps matching TRBD2 (6 bases). With 5 bases removed from V and 15 bases from J, the gap between germline ends came to 16 bases. The germline CDR1 and CDR2 sequences are PRHDT and FYEKMQ (reference sequence). The CDR3 consists of 12 residues.

This clonotype is a singleton in its sample. V and J are TRBV5-6 and TRBJ1-1; no clear D. Trimming removed 7 bases from V and 7 bases from J, with 14 bases in between. CDR1 SGHDT and CDR2 YYEEEE come from the germline V gene. The CDR3 sequence is 12 residues long. CDR3 nucleotide sequence: TGTGCCAGCTTGCTTCAGGTCAGTGAAGCTTTCTTT. The encoded protein is CASLLQVSEAFF.

V usage is TRBV11-2 and J usage is TRBJ2-6; the D is unclear. CDR1 is SGHAT, CDR2 FQNNGV, per germline. The germline V and J ends were trimmed by 1 base and 1 base, with 17 bases remaining between them. The CDR3 runs 19 residues. The CDR3 here is CASSLVPRDRPSGANVLTF. CDR3 nucleotide sequence: TGTGCCAGCAGCTTAGTTCCAAGGGATAGGCCATCTGGGGCCAACGTCCTGACTTTC.

This clonotype appeared many times. The gene calls are TRBV5-4 and TRBJ2-6; 8 bases map to TRBD1. V shed 5 bases, J shed 1 base, and the junction held 11 bases outside the gene matches. CDR3 length: 18 amino acids. Germline CDR1 and CDR2: SGHNT and YYREEE (reference sequence). For the CDR3, the DNA is TGTGCCAGCAGTGATGGACAGGGTCCACCGTCTGGGGCCAACGTCCTGACTTTC. This sequence encodes CASSDGQGPPSGANVLTF.

Turning to this clonotype: Since a much larger clone is just one base distant, this may be a read error. J is TRBJ2-1 and V is TRBV7-9; 7 nucleotides line up with TRBD1. Germline lookup yields CDR1 SEHNR and CDR2 FQNEAQ (reference sequence). The CDR3 consists of 13 residues. CDR3 sequence: CDSSKQGHNEQFF. CDR3 bases: TGTGACAGCAGTAAACAGGGGCACAATGAGCAGTTCTTC.

The chain has TRBV6-5 and TRBJ2-6, with D possibly matching TRBD2 (5 bases). Looked up from germline, CDR1 is MNHEY and CDR2 is SVGAGI. Trimming left V 8 bases short and J 0 bases short, with 17 bases between. This CDR3 comprises 17 residues. In nucleotides, the CDR3 is TGTGCCAGCTTCCTAGCTGGAGCCAGCTCTGGGGCCAACGTCCTGACTTTC. It encodes CASFLAGASSGANVLTF.

As concerns this clonotype: A much larger clone sits a single nucleotide away, making a read error possible. The chain employs TRBV5-6 and TRBJ2-7; no clear D. The CDR3 has 11 amino acids. The germline V gene encodes CDR1 SGHDT and CDR2 YYEEEE. The CDR3 sequence: CASSLSHDQYF. CDR3 coding DNA: TGTGCCAGCAGCTTATCCCACGATCAGTACTTC.